The 20 T cell receptor beta chains below all came from one sample that was sequenced in a study of Tregs in tolerant kidney transplant recipients. Method: immunoSEQ multiplex PCR; TCRdb's copy keeps in-frame clones and lacks some. This sample has 85,000 to 90,000 clones, with 85% to 95% found just once. Sequencing was done on a sample of CD8+ T cells from blood. Source of these receptors: a human donor in good health.

This clone appeared once. The chain is built from TRBV27 and TRBJ1-4; 7 positions agree with TRBD1. Germline loops: CDR1 MNHEY, CDR2 SMNVEV (reference sequence). The CDR3 runs 14 residues. After removal of 6 bases from V and 7 bases from J, the junction contained 8 bases not matched to a gene. CDR3 sequence: CASRPGGVFEKLFF. The CDR3 DNA follows: TGTGCCAGCAGGCCAGGGGGGGTATTTGAAAAACTGTTTTTT.

The chain links TRBV5-6 to TRBJ1-1; unclear D gene. Germline assignment: CDR1 SGHDT and CDR2 YYEEEE. The CDR3 covers 13 residues. V lost 2 bases, J lost 4 bases, and 9 bases lay in between. DNA of the CDR3: TGTGCCAGCAGCTTCATTTTACCCACTGAAGCTTTCTTT. This translates into CASSFILPTEAFF.

This clone was detected only a few times. The V and J genes are TRBV27 and TRBJ1-2, with 8 bases matching TRBD1. CDR3 length equals 12 residues. V shed 5 bases, J shed 8 bases, and the junction held 4 bases outside the gene matches. CDR1 and CDR2 (germline): MNHEY, SMNVEV (reference sequence). In DNA, the CDR3 is TGTGCCAGCAGTACAGGGGGGTACGGCTACACCTTC. Translating gives CASSTGGYGYTF.

This rearrangement joins TRBV4-2 to TRBJ2-5; D may match TRBD1 or TRBD2 (5 bases each). Germline values: CDR1 LGHNA, CDR2 YNFKEQ. V lost 4 bases and J lost 0, with 15 bases in between. The CDR3 covers 16 residues. The CDR3 is CASSPLGDEYQETQYF. CDR3 nucleotide sequence: TGTGCCAGCAGCCCCCTGGGGGACGAGTACCAAGAGACCCAGTACTTC.

The chain has TRBV2 and TRBJ1-1; no clear D. The CDR3 spans 13 residues. Trimming took 8 bases from V and 11 from J, leaving 21 bases between them. Germline lookup yields CDR1 SNHLY and CDR2 FYNNEI. The CDR3 region has the DNA TGTGCCAGCCCGACGGACCAAAACTCGCGGGCTTTCTTT. Its protein product is CASPTDQNSRAFF.

This chain joins TRBV7-6 and TRBJ2-2, with D perhaps being TRBD1 or TRBD2 (6 bases each). Looked up from germline, CDR1 is SGHVS and CDR2 is FNYEAQ. The CDR3 runs to 15 residues. The germline V and J ends were trimmed by 2 bases and 4 bases, with 11 bases remaining between them. CDR3 in amino acids: CASSLRGGSTGELFF. In DNA form, the CDR3 reads TGTGCCAGCAGCTTAAGAGGGGGGTCCACCGGGGAGCTGTTTTTT. The full variable domain, rest sourced from reference TRBV7-6 and TRBJ2-2, is GAGVSQSPRYKVTKRGQDVALRCDPISGHVSLYWYRQALGQGPEFLTYFNYEAQQDKSGLPNDRFSAERPEGSISTLTIQRTEQRDSAMYRCASSLRGGSTGELFFGEGSRLTVL.

The chain's CDR3 is CASSYSLGYGTEAFF. As DNA, the CDR3 is TGTGCCAGCAGTTACTCACTAGGGTACGGCACTGAAGCTTTCTTT. V and J are TRBV6-6 and TRBJ1-1, with D unclear. The CDR3 is made up of 15 amino acids. Trimming cost V 0 bases and J 4 bases, with 12 bases left between them. From germline, CDR1 is MNHNY and CDR2 SVGAGI (reference sequence).

The genes are TRBV10-3 and TRBJ2-1; perhaps TRBD2 as D (5 bases). The CDR3 sequence is 16 residues long. Germline V gene sequence: CDR1 ENHRY, CDR2 SYGVKD. Trimming removed 2 bases at V and 9 bases at J, with 20 bases between. The CDR3 DNA follows: TGTGCCATCAGTGAGCATGGAACTAGATCGGTCCCTGAGCAGTTCTTC. Translating it yields CAISEHGTRSVPEQFF.

The chain links TRBV14 to TRBJ1-1; a possible D gene is TRBD1 (5 bases). This CDR3 is 15 amino acids long. Per the germline V gene, CDR1 is SGHDN and CDR2 is FVKESK. Trimming took 1 base from V and 0 from J, leaving 9 bases between them. CDR3 protein: CASSQGGALNTEAFF. The CDR3 nucleotides read TGTGCCAGCAGCCAAGGCGGGGCCTTGAACACTGAAGCTTTCTTT. Drawing the rest from reference TRBV14 and TRBJ1-1, the complete variable domain is EAGVTQFPSHSVIEKGQTVTLRCDPISGHDNLYWYRRVMGKEIKFLLHFVKESKQDESGMPNNRFLAERTGGTYSTLKVQPAELEDSGVYFCASSQGGALNTEAFFGQGTRLTVV.

The rearrangement joins TRBV5-6 to TRBJ2-1, with 8 bases matching TRBD2. The CDR3 sequence is 18 residues long. The germline gives CDR1 SGHDT, CDR2 YYEEEE. The J segment lost 3 bases and the V segment lost 6 bases, leaving 17 bases of the junction unmatched. The CDR3 region is CASTTQTRTSQDYNEQFF. The CDR3 nucleotides are TGTGCCAGCACCACTCAAACTCGGACTAGCCAAGACTACAATGAGCAGTTCTTC.

This chain uses TRBV5-1 with TRBJ1-4; 9 positions agree with TRBD1. CDR3 length equals 15 residues. The V segment lost 4 bases and the J segment 8 bases; nucleotides outside the gene matches: 9. Germline V CDR1 and CDR2: SGHRS, YFSETQ. The CDR3 region has the DNA TGCGCCAGCAGCACCTACAGGGGGCGTGGGGAAAAACTGTTTTTT. Encoded protein: CASSTYRGRGEKLFF.

The J gene is TRBJ2-3, the V gene TRBV6-4; D may be TRBD2 (5 bases). The CDR3 loop spans 14 amino acids. The germline V gene encodes CDR1 MRHNA and CDR2 SNTAGT. V lost 0 bases to trimming and J lost 6 bases, with 10 bases between them. The CDR3 sequence is CASSDSTSADTQYF. CDR3 DNA: TGTGCCAGCAGTGACTCAACTAGTGCGGATACGCAGTATTTT.

The chain recombines TRBV27 with TRBJ1-2; weak D call: TRBD1 (5 bases). Trimming shortened V by 6 bases and J by 7 bases, and 12 bases separated the two germline ends. This CDR3 is 12 amino acids long. Germline values: CDR1 MNHEY, CDR2 SMNVEV (reference sequence). CDR3 nucleotides: TGTGCCAGCAGCGTGGCCGGGGGTGGCTACACCTTC. Translating gives CASSVAGGGYTF.

The chain joins TRBV27 to TRBJ2-5, with 8 bases matching TRBD2. The junction had 8 bases not matched to a gene; V was cut back by 6 bases and J by 5 bases. The CDR3 loop spans 14 amino acids. Germline-derived CDR1 and CDR2 are MNHEY and SMNVEV (reference sequence). CDR3 sequence reads: CASSPGGPRETQYF. For the CDR3, the DNA is TGTGCCAGCAGCCCGGGGGGGCCTCGGGAGACCCAGTACTTC.

V usage is TRBV6-4 and J usage is TRBJ2-2; TRBD2 matches at 9 bases. The CDR3 is 17 residues long. Trimming at V came to 5 bases and at J to 4 bases, leaving 11 bases not matched to a gene. The germline CDR1 and CDR2 sequences are MRHNA and SNTAGT. The CDR3 DNA is TGTGCCAGCAGTACCACCGGTGCGCGGGAGGGCACCGGGGAGCTGTTTTTT. Its translation: CASSTTGAREGTGELFF.

A few counts support this clone. The V gene is TRBV5-4, the J gene TRBJ2-7; D is perhaps TRBD1 or TRBD2 (5 bases each). The germline gives CDR1 SGHNT, CDR2 YYREEE (reference sequence). The V gene lost 4 bases and the J gene lost 5 bases, with 13 bases spanning the gap. There are 13 residues in the CDR3. CDR3 residues: CASSPGLRHEQYF. In DNA form, the CDR3 reads TGTGCCAGCAGCCCGGGGCTCCGCCACGAGCAGTACTTC.

This sequence joins TRBV10-2 and TRBJ1-4; D ambiguous. Trimming shortened V by 6 bases and J by 5 bases, and 10 bases separated the two germline ends. The CDR3 length is 13 residues. Per the germline V gene, CDR1 is WSHSY and CDR2 is SAAADI. CDR3 sequence reads: CASRLSENEKLFF. CDR3 in DNA: TGCGCCAGCAGATTAAGCGAGAATGAAAAACTGTTTTTT.

This sequence joins TRBV30 and TRBJ2-7; TRBD2 might be the D (6 bases). The ends were cut back, 2 bases at V and 2 bases at J, with 22 bases in the middle. CDR3 length: 17 residues. CDR1 GTSNPN and CDR2 SVGIG come from the germline V gene (reference sequence). The CDR3 bases are TGTGCCTGGAGTAAAGTCCCAGGAGGGACGGTTACCTACGAGCAGTACTTC. Translation gives CAWSKVPGGTVTYEQYF.

This sequence joins TRBV11-2 and TRBJ2-1; TRBD1 aligns across 9 bases. This CDR3 is 17 amino acids long. The V segment lost 4 bases and the J segment 0 bases; nucleotides outside the gene matches: 7. Germline loops: CDR1 SGHAT, CDR2 FQNNGV. CDR3 sequence: CASSSDRGPTSYNEQFF. The CDR3 DNA is TGTGCCAGCAGCTCGGACAGGGGACCTACCTCCTACAATGAGCAGTTCTTC.

Here the CDR3 DNA reads TGCGCCAGCAGCTTCCGGGACCCCACCGACTATGGCTACACCTTC. It codes for CASSFRDPTDYGYTF. The chain links TRBV5-1 to TRBJ1-2; tentative D call: TRBD1 (5 bases). This CDR3 has 15 residues. The V end was cut by 2 bases, the J end by 3 bases, with 14 bases between. Looked up from germline, CDR1 is SGHRS and CDR2 is YFSETQ.